A single sample is the source of the 26 T cell receptor beta chains below, sequenced in a study of cytomegalovirus exposure and HLA in healthy donors. The PCR had 60 Vbeta and 13 Jbeta primers. Profiling relied on immunoSEQ multiplex PCR, and the TCRdb table lists in-frame clones only, not all of them. The sample contains about 45,000 clones, about 78% of which appear only once. The sequenced material came from PBMCs. The receptors here all came from a woman aged 30 to 39 in good health and CMV-seronegative.

The gene calls are TRBV2 and TRBJ2-7, with TRBD1 identical over 9 bases. The CDR3 has 14 residues. The germline V gene has CDR1 SNHLY and CDR2 FYNNEI. V shed 7 bases and J 2 bases; nucleotides not matched to a gene: 6. The CDR3 sequence: CASITGTGTYEQYF. Written as DNA, the CDR3 is TGTGCCAGCATCACGGGGACAGGGACCTACGAGCAGTACTTC.

J is TRBJ2-7 and V is TRBV9, with D hard to call. The V end lost 0 bases, the J end lost 5 bases, and 9 bases lay between the germline ends. Germline V gene lookup returns CDR1 SGDLS and CDR2 YYNGEE. The CDR3 has 13 residues. The CDR3 DNA reads TGTGCCAGCAGCGTAGCCCCACGGGACGAGCAGTACTTC. Its translation: CASSVAPRDEQYF.

The count of this clone is one. The chain employs TRBV5-1 and TRBJ2-7, with 10 bases matching TRBD2. Trimming removed 4 bases from V and 5 bases from J; junction bases left unmatched: 6. Germline V CDR1 and CDR2: SGHRS, YFSETQ. The CDR3 is made up of 14 amino acids. DNA of the CDR3: TGCGCCAGCAGCCTAGCGGGAGTGATCGACGAGCAGTACTTC. Its protein product is CASSLAGVIDEQYF.

The chain uses TRBV5-6 and TRBJ1-5, with a possible D match to TRBD1 (5 bases). CDR1 and CDR2 (germline): SGHDT, YYEEEE. V dropped 0 bases and J dropped 5 bases, with 9 bases sitting between them. The length of the CDR3 is 14 residues. CDR3 protein: CASSLGDWDQPQHF. The CDR3 coding sequence is TGTGCCAGCAGCTTGGGGGACTGGGATCAGCCCCAGCATTTT.

This chain links TRBV14 with TRBJ1-1, with TRBD1 identical over 7 bases. CDR3 size: 13 residues. Unmatched junction bases numbered 4, after V lost 5 bases and J lost 4 bases. Germline-derived CDR1 and CDR2 are SGHDN and FVKESK. The CDR3 is CASSYRGGTEAFF. The CDR3 DNA reads as TGTGCCAGCAGCTACAGGGGCGGCACTGAAGCTTTCTTT.

This chain connects TRBV11-2 to TRBJ2-2; 7 nucleotides align to TRBD2. Germline CDR1 is SGHAT and CDR2 is FQNNGV. This CDR3 has 14 residues. With 5 bases clipped from V and 5 bases from J, the junction kept 5 bases outside the gene matches. The DNA for the CDR3 is TGTGCCAGCAGCAAAGCGGGAAGAACCGGGGAGCTGTTTTTT. This translates into CASSKAGRTGELFF.

The chain joins TRBV4-1 to TRBJ2-7; 12 positions match TRBD2. The CDR3 runs 17 residues. Losses at the gene ends were 3 bases for V and 4 bases for J; bases not matched to a gene: 10. Germline-derived CDR1 and CDR2 are MGHRA and YSYEKL. The CDR3 loop is CASSQGPTGLAGYEQYF. For the CDR3, the DNA is TGCGCCAGCAGCCAGGGTCCTACCGGACTAGCGGGATACGAGCAGTACTTC.

V gene TRBV18 combines with J gene TRBJ2-7; TRBD2 agrees at 11 bases. Germline-derived CDR1 and CDR2 are KGHSH and LQKENI. This CDR3 has 16 residues. J gave up 3 bases and V 5 bases, and 9 bases lay outside the gene matches. The CDR3 sequence is CASSTRLAGFFYEQYF. CDR3 nucleotides: TGTGCCAGCTCAACACGACTAGCGGGATTTTTCTACGAGCAGTACTTC.

This clone is medium-sized (0.01 to 0.1%) in the sample. V gene TRBV7-8 combines with J gene TRBJ2-3; the match to TRBD1 covers 10 bases. Germline V gene sequence: CDR1 SGHVS, CDR2 FQNEAQ. The CDR3 loop spans 16 amino acids. V shed 5 bases and J 1 base; nucleotides not matched to a gene: 6. Written as DNA, the CDR3 is TGTGCCAGCAGCCTCCTCGGGACAGGGGGCACAGATACGCAGTATTTT. It translates to CASSLLGTGGTDTQYF.

The chain employs TRBV30 and TRBJ2-2; 9 nucleotides line up with TRBD1. CDR1 GTSNPN and CDR2 SVGIG come from the germline V gene (reference sequence). Germline trimming cut 0 bases from V and 7 bases from J; bases unmatched to any gene: 3. The CDR3 covers 14 residues. The CDR3 DNA reads as TGTGCCTGGAGTGTACAGGGGGCAAGCGGGGAGCTGTTTTTT. Residues: CAWSVQGASGELFF.

The rearrangement links TRBV6-1 to TRBJ1-1; TRBD1 aligns across 7 bases. The CDR3 is made up of 14 amino acids. V was clipped by 3 bases and J by 10 bases; unmatched bases: 11. CDR1 MNHNS and CDR2 SASEGT come from the germline V gene. In DNA form, the CDR3 reads TGTGCCAGCAGTGAGAACCGGGACAGTGGGGCAGCTTTCTTT. Translating gives CASSENRDSGAAFF.

This clone has only a few counts. The chain has TRBV9 and TRBJ2-1; the match to TRBD2 covers 10 bases. The CDR3 covers 17 residues. V gave up 4 bases and J gave up 8 bases; unmatched junction bases: 15. Germline V gene lookup returns CDR1 SGDLS and CDR2 YYNGEE. The CDR3 reads CASSPTGRLAGVYEQFF. Written as DNA, the CDR3 is TGTGCCAGCAGCCCAACTGGGCGCCTAGCGGGAGTCTATGAGCAGTTCTTC. The variable domain in full, completed from reference TRBV9 and TRBJ2-1, reads DSGVTQTPKHLITATGQRVTLRCSPRSGDLSVYWYQQSLDQGLQFLIQYYNGEERAKGNILERFSAQQFPDLHSELNLSSLELGDSALYFCASSPTGRLAGVYEQFFGPGTRLTVL.

The rearrangement uses TRBV9 and TRBJ2-7; D is possibly TRBD1 (5 bases). Trimming removed 4 bases at V and 0 bases at J, with 11 bases between. CDR1 is SGDLS, CDR2 YYNGEE, per germline. The CDR3 is made up of 14 amino acids. CDR3 coding DNA: TGTGCCAGCAGCCTCCAAGGGGACTCCTACGAGCAGTACTTC. This encodes CASSLQGDSYEQYF.

The chain uses TRBV4-1 and TRBJ1-5, with unresolved D. The germline V gene has CDR1 MGHRA and CDR2 YSYEKL. The CDR3 sequence is 16 residues long. Between the trimmed V and J ends, which lost 0 bases and 5 bases, there was a span of 14 bases. This CDR3 reads CASSQEGGSRYQPQHF. In DNA, the CDR3 is TGCGCCAGCAGCCAAGAAGGCGGCAGCCGTTATCAGCCCCAGCATTTT.

This clone was seen just once. V is TRBV4-1 and J is TRBJ1-5, with 8 positions matching TRBD1. Germline values: CDR1 MGHRA, CDR2 YSYEKL. V trimming: 0 bases; J trimming: 9 bases; junction bases outside the gene matches: 10. The CDR3 totals 16 residues. CDR3 in amino acids: CASSQDGQGSWGPQHF. The CDR3 bases are TGCGCCAGCAGCCAAGACGGACAGGGCTCATGGGGGCCCCAGCATTTT.

The rearrangement links TRBV27 to TRBJ2-1; TRBD2 matches 11 bases. Germline CDR1 MNHEY, CDR2 SMNVEV (reference sequence). The CDR3 extends over 14 amino acids. V lost 6 bases, J lost 3 bases, and 1 base stayed unmatched. The DNA for the CDR3 is TGTGCCAGCAGGGGGACTAGCGGCTACAATGAGCAGTTCTTC. Its translation is CASRGTSGYNEQFF.

This rearrangement joins TRBV5-1 to TRBJ1-1, with 7 bases fitting TRBD1. There are 14 residues in the CDR3. Trimming took 5 bases from V and 6 from J; bases not matched to a gene: 10. The V gene's germline CDR1 is SGHRS and CDR2 YFSETQ. The CDR3 nucleotides read TGCGCCAGCAGGTCCAACCCCACAGGGGCTGAAGCTTTCTTT. Translating gives CASRSNPTGAEAFF.

The chain has TRBV6-4 and TRBJ1-1; D perhaps matches TRBD1 (5 bases). The CDR3 is 14 residues long. V was clipped by 0 bases and J by 3 bases, with 8 bases between them. Germline V CDR1 and CDR2: MRHNA, SNTAGT. The CDR3 protein is CASSDSAGDTEAFF. CDR3 in DNA: TGTGCCAGCAGTGACTCAGCGGGGGACACTGAAGCTTTCTTT.

This clone was found a few times. The J gene is TRBJ1-2, the V gene TRBV30, with 8 bases aligning to TRBD1. The J segment lost 4 bases and the V segment lost 5 bases, leaving 6 bases of the junction unmatched. The CDR3 runs 13 residues. Germline CDR1 reads GTSNPN; CDR2 reads SVGIG (reference sequence). The chain's CDR3 is CAWVQQGVYGYTF. The CDR3 DNA reads TGTGCCTGGGTTCAACAGGGGGTCTATGGCTACACCTTC.

The rearrangement joins TRBV6-1 to TRBJ1-3; no reliable D call. This CDR3 spans 14 amino acids. Between the trimmed V and J ends, which lost 8 bases and 2 bases, there was a span of 13 bases. The germline V gene encodes CDR1 MNHNS and CDR2 SASEGT. The CDR3 reads CASPMEETGNTIYF. DNA of the CDR3: TGTGCCAGCCCAATGGAGGAGACTGGAAACACCATATATTTT.

The rearrangement uses TRBV20-1 and TRBJ2-1, with 8 bases matching TRBD2. The germline V gene encodes CDR1 DFQATT and CDR2 SNEGSKA (reference sequence). CDR3 length: 11 residues. CDR3 loop: CRPGGANEQFF. In DNA, the CDR3 is TGCAGACCCGGGGGGGCCAATGAGCAGTTCTTC.

The chain uses TRBV5-1 and TRBJ1-3, with D possibly being TRBD1 (6 bases). This CDR3 is 15 amino acids long. Germline V gives CDR1 SGHRS, CDR2 YFSETQ. V was cut by 4 bases and J by 4 bases, with 15 bases left in between. This chain's CDR3 is CASSPKGELGNTIYF. The CDR3, as DNA: TGCGCCAGCAGCCCGAAGGGGGAACTCGGAAACACCATATATTTT.

The chain combines TRBV15 with TRBJ1-4, with 9 bases identical to TRBD1. J was trimmed by 4 bases and V by 0 bases; bases with no gene match: 6. Germline assignment: CDR1 LNHNV and CDR2 YYDKDF (reference sequence). The CDR3 consists of 17 residues. CDR3 nucleotides: TGTGCCACCAGCAGAGATAGTCCGGGACAGGGTAATGAAAAACTGTTTTTT. This codes for CATSRDSPGQGNEKLFF.

This clone was seen a single time. The CDR3 protein is CASKMSGGAFPYEQYF. DNA for the CDR3: TGTGCCAGCAAAATGAGCGGGGGGGCCTTCCCCTACGAGCAGTACTTC. The chain carries TRBV7-2 and TRBJ2-7, with TRBD2 identical over 10 bases. J was trimmed by 2 bases and V by 7 bases; bases with no gene match: 11. Germline V lookup: CDR1 SGHTA, CDR2 FQGNSA. The CDR3 loop spans 16 amino acids.

V usage is TRBV4-2 and J usage is TRBJ2-1, with TRBD2 matching 7 bases. Germline V gene data show CDR1 as LGHNA and CDR2 as YNFKEQ. The junction had 7 bases not matched to a gene; V was cut back by 1 base and J by 7 bases. The CDR3 spans 15 residues. The CDR3 DNA follows: TGTGCCAGCAGCCAAGTGAGCGGGGCGGGGAATGAGCAGTTCTTC. Protein: CASSQVSGAGNEQFF.

The rearrangement links TRBV28 to TRBJ2-7, with 12 bases matching TRBD2. Germline CDR1 MDHEN, CDR2 SYDVKM. Losses at the gene ends were 4 bases for V and 3 bases for J; bases not matched to a gene: 4. CDR3 length equals 15 residues. CDR3 protein: CASSSPGLAGYEQYF. CDR3 nucleotide sequence: TGTGCCAGCAGTTCCCCGGGACTAGCGGGCTACGAGCAGTACTTC.